The source of this TCR beta chain is a study of blood T cell repertoires in COVID-19. Germline CDR1 LGHNA, CDR2 YNFKEQ. The CDR3 runs to 16 residues. Trimming removed 0 bases from V and 1 base from J; junction bases left unmatched: 4. The data were produced by immunoSEQ multiplex PCR, yet TCRdb's version contains in-frame clones alone and is incomplete. The data show under 200,000 clones, over 70% seen once. Material for sequencing was PBMCs or T cells enriched from blood (not recorded which). The receptor comes from a woman aged 40 to 50 with acute COVID-19. This rearrangement joins TRBV4-2 to TRBJ2-3, with 7 nucleotides matching TRBD2. DNA of the CDR3: TGTGCCAGCAGCCAAGAATCGGGAGGCGGCACAGATACGCAGTATTTT. This encodes CASSQESGGGTDTQYF.